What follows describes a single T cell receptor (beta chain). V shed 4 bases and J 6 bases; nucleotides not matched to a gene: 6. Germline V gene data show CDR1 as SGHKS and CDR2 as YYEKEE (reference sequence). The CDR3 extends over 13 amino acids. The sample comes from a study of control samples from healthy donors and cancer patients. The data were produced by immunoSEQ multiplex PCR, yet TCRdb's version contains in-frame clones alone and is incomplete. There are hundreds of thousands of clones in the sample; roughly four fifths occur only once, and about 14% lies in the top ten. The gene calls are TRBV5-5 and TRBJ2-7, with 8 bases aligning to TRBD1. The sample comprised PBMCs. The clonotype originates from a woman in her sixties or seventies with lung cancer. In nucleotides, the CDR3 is TGTGCCAGCAGCACACCGACAGGGGCCGAGCAGTACTTC. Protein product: CASSTPTGAEQYF.